This TCR beta chain derives from a study of blood T cells in healthy people across ages (dated by TCRdb to between 2015 and 2017). Background on the whole study: In model experiments, roughly one uniquely barcoded TCR beta cDNA molecule per two T cells was captured by template switching. Donors were grouped into four age groups: young (average 16 years), middle-aged (under 40), aged (62) and long-lived (over 80). Donors of different ages were randomly distributed across sequencing lanes to avoid experimental bias. Two additional independent replicas of 1 million unique cDNA reads from the same blood draw were analyzed for two donors (one aged 18 to 30 and one aged 80 or older). Age-related changes in TCR beta repertoire diversity were measured in the study by deep sequencing normalized with unique cDNA molecular identifiers.

The table lists this clonotype with a few counts. No cognate antigen has been identified for it. Within one base of it there is no much larger clone, and no base qualities were kept. Library creation used 5' RACE. This sample was sequenced with an Illumina HiSeq 2500. A second PCR of about 7 to 12 cycles was run with a J-beta primer mix and a sample-barcoded 5' primer. A template-switch 5' adaptor carrying 12 random nucleotides introduced a unique molecular identifier onto each TCR beta cDNA molecule. Each sample yielded at least 2.5 million CDR3-containing paired-end reads. All of the RNA was converted into first-strand cDNA using the Mint cDNA synthesis kit, with a TRBC-specific oligonucleotide serving as the primer. All cDNA was treated with uracil-DNA glycosylase and then went through a first 18-cycle PCR with the universal primers M1SS and BC2_uni_R. As for the authors' bioinformatics: Normalization of each sample was performed by random selection of 1 million high-quality reads, each carrying a distinct molecular identifier. Reads with shared molecular identifiers were discarded instead of being binned into consensus sequences. MiTCR, run with a Q25 quality threshold and the strictest error-elimination algorithm, handled CDR3 identification, clonotype clustering and error correction. A nonparametric unseen species model with Euler transformation was used to estimate a lower bound on total TCR beta diversity. The public sequencing data were trimmed at Q25 with fastp and processed into clonotypes with MiXCR by TCRdb, which kept only in-frame beta chains. CDR3 protein duplicates are merged, each entry listing the most common genes and DNA. TCRdb, not the original authors, processed these V and J calls. For this sample there are around 940,000 distinct CDR3 sequences; approximately 50% appear just once. The top ten clonotypes cover about 21% of the sample.

The 40 or so donors, aged about 6 to 100 years, were systemically healthy Caucasian individuals from Russia. Approximately 10 milliliters of peripheral blood were collected from each donor into EDTA-treated Vacutainer tubes. Ficoll-Paque density-gradient centrifugation was used to isolate PBMCs, with at least 6 million obtained per sample. Trizol reagent was used to extract total RNA from the PBMCs, yielding at least 5.5 micrograms per sample. Naive CD45RAhigh/CD27high T cell percentages were measured by flow cytometry on a PBMC aliquot from every donor. CDR1 SQVTM and CDR2 ANQGSEA are derived from the germline V gene. Its CDR3 holds 16 amino acids, cysteine through phenylalanine. The CDR3 DNA has 48 bases and is translated from base 1. From V the trimming removes 6 bases and from J it removes 3 bases, while the gene matches leave 12 bases of the junction unaccounted for. The paper as a whole reports these results and caveats: Observed TCR beta diversity correlated strongly with the percentage of naive T cells measured by flow cytometry. Since profiling was done on bulk unsorted PBMCs, naive and antigen-experienced compartments could not be conclusively compared. Because donor CMV infection status was unknown, age-related changes in expanded clonotypes were potentially confounded. Compared with the aged group, the long-lived group had more naive CD4+ T cells, fewer expanded clones and increased TCR diversity, suggesting age selection. As age increased, observed TCR beta diversity per million T cells dropped in a roughly linear way, and a significant reduction was already evident by age 40. Estimates of total diversity based on one million sequenced T cells were regarded as lower bounds and as underestimates.

The specimen was blood. The receptor comes from a woman in her sixties or seventies in good health. Here the chain combines TRBV29-1 and TRBJ2-1; 9 bases in the middle match TRBD2. The CDR3 here reads CSVGGGGRALYNEQFF. The nucleotides are TGCAGCGTCGGGGGTGGCGGGAGGGCCCTCTACAATGAGCAGTTCTTC.